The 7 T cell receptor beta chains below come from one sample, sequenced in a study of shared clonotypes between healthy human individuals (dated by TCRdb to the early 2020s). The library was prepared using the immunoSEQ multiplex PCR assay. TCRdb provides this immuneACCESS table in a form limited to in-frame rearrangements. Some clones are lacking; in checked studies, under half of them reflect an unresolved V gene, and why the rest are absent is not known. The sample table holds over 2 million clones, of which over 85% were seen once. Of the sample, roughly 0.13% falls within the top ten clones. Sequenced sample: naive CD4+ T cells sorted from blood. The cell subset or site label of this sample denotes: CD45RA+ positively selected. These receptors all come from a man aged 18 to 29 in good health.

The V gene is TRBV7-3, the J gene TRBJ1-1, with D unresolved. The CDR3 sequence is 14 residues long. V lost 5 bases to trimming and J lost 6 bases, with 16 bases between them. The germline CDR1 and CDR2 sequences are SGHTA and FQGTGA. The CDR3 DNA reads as TGTGCCAGCAGCCTATACTCGAACTTCGCTGAAGCTTTCTTT. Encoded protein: CASSLYSNFAEAFF.

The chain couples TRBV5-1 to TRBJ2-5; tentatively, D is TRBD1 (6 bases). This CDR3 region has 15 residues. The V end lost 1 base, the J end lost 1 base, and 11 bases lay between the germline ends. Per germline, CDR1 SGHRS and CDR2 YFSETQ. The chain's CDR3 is CASSLTRGIQETQYF. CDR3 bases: TGCGCCAGCAGCTTGACCAGGGGAATCCAAGAGACCCAGTACTTC.

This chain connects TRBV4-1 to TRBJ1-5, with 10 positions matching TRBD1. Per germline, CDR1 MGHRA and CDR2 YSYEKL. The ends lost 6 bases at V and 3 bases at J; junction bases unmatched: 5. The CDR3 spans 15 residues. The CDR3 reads CASRLGTGDNQPQHF. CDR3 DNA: TGCGCCAGCAGACTCGGGACAGGGGACAATCAGCCCCAGCATTTT.

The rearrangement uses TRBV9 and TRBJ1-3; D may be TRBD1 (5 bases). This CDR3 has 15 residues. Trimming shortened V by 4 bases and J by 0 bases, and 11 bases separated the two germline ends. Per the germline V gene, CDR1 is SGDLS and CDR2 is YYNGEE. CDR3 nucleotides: TGTGCCAGCAGCCCCGGGGCCTTCTCTGGAAACACCATATATTTT. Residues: CASSPGAFSGNTIYF.

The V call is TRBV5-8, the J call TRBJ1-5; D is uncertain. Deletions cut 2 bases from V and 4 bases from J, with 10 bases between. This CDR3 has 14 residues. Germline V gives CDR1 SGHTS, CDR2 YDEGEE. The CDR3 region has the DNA TGTGCCAGCAGCTTCGTGCCCGAGAATCAGCCCCAGCATTTT. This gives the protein CASSFVPENQPQHF.

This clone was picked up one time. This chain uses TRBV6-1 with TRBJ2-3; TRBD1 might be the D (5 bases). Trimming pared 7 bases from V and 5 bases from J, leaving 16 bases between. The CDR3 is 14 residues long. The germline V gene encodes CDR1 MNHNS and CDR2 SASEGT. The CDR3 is CASTGSWAGDTQYF. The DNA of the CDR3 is TGTGCCAGCACAGGGTCGTGGGCCGGAGATACGCAGTATTTT.

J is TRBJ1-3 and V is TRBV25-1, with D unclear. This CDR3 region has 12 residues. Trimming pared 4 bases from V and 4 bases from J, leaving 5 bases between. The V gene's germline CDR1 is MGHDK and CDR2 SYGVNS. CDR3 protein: CASSGPGNTIYF. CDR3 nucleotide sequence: TGTGCCAGCAGTGGGCCGGGAAACACCATATATTTT.